This T cell receptor beta chain stems from a study of early T cells in non-severe SARS-CoV-2 infection. From germline, CDR1 is SGDLS and CDR2 YYNGEE. V lost 5 bases, J lost 7 bases, and 11 bases stayed unmatched. This CDR3 comprises 16 residues. TCRdb processed the 5' RACE reads anew with MiXCR; each CDR3 protein has one entry. The sample has around 62,000 distinct CDR3 sequences, around 12% seen once. This clonotype was counted ten times or more. The TCR was taken from an adult who was a healthcare worker with PCR-confirmed SARS-CoV-2 infection or an uninfected control (not recorded which). Sequencing was performed on whole blood. The rearrangement joins TRBV9 to TRBJ2-5, with TRBD2 matching 13 bases. The CDR3 DNA sequence: TGTGCCAGCAGTGAAACCGGGACTAGCGGGGTCAGGACCCAGTACTTC. It translates to CASSETGTSGVRTQYF.